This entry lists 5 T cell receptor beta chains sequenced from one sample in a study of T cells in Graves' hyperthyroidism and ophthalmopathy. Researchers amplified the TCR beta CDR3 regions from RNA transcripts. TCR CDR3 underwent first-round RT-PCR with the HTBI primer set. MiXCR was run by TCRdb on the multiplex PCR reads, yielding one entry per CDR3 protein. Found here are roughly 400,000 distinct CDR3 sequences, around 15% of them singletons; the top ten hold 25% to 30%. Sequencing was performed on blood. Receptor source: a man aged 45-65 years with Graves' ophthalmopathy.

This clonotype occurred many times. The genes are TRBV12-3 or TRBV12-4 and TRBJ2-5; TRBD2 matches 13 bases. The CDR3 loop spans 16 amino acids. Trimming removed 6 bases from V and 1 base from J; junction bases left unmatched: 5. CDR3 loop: CASRPGTSGVQETQYF. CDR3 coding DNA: TGTGCCAGCAGACCCGGGACTAGCGGGGTCCAAGAGACCCAGTACTTC.

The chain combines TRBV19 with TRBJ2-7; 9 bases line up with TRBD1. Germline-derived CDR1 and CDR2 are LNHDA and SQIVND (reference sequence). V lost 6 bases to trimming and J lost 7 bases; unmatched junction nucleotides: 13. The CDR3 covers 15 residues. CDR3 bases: TGTGCCAGTAGATTACGGACAGGGGAGTACTATGAGCAGTACTTC. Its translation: CASRLRTGEYYEQYF.

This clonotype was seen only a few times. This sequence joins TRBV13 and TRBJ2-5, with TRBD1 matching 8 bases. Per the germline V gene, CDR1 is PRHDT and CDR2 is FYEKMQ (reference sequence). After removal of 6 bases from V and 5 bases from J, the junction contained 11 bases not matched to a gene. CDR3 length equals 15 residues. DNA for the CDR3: TGTGCCAGCAGTTACCTCGGACAGGGTTTGGAGACCCAGTACTTC. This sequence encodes CASSYLGQGLETQYF.

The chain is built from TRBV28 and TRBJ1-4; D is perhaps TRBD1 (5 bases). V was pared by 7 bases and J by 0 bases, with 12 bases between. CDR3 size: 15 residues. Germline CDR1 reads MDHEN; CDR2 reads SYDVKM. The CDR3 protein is CASKETVATNEKLFF. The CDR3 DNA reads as TGTGCCAGCAAGGAGACAGTTGCAACTAATGAAAAACTGTTTTTT.

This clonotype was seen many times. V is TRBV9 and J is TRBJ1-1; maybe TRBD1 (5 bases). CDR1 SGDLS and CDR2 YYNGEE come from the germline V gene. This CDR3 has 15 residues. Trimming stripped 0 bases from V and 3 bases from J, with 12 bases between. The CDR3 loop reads CASSVGTSKDTEAFF. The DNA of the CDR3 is TGTGCCAGCAGCGTAGGGACATCGAAGGACACTGAAGCTTTCTTT.